The subject of this entry is one T cell receptor beta chain. Its target is not known. Infectious villitis placentae numbered several, unmatched to other groups. Younger maternal age, smaller fetuses, and preterm delivery or intrauterine demise in two cases marked infectious villitis. These data originate in a study of T cells in placental villitis. Study results and limitations: Infectious CMV placentae carried more CMV-specific clones (around 0.01) than villitis of unknown etiology (roughly 0.00096).

Sequencing used immunoSEQ v4. This table comes from immunoSEQ multiplex PCR, and its TCRdb copy is limited to in-frame clones, with some not included. The sample has roughly 3,000 clones, 70% to 80% seen once; the top ten hold roughly 15%. The sequence was obtained from a human patient with infectious villitis; the placental T cells may come from both mother and fetus. Sequences were obtained from placental tissue containing maternal and fetal cells.

The CDR3 is CASSPSPPTPPRDGYTF. For the CDR3, the DNA is TGTGCCAGCTCACCATCACCTCCTACCCCCCCGCGCGATGGCTACACCTTC. This chain uses TRBV18 with TRBJ1-2; no definite D call. The germline gives CDR1 KGHSH, CDR2 LQKENI. This CDR3 has 17 residues. The V end lost 2 bases, the J end lost 6 bases, and 22 bases lay between the germline ends.